These 27 T cell receptor beta chains were all obtained from the same sample, sequenced in a study of T cells after yellow fever vaccination (dated by TCRdb to between 2018 and 2020). Interpreted using the paper, the treatment or condition label stands for: live attenuated yellow fever vaccine strain. The library relied on 5' RACE. For sequencing, an Illumina HiSeq 2500 was employed. TCRdb cleaned the public reads at Q25 with fastp, built clones with MiXCR and kept in-frame beta chains. Under each unique CDR3 protein, matching rows form one entry showing the most common genes and DNA. This sample is represented by 450,000 to 600,000 distinct CDR3 sequences; around a sixth of them were singletons. The top ten constitute 17% of the sample. The source material was PBMCs, sampled 5 days after the first yellow fever vaccination. These TCRs come from a man between 18 and 35 years old who received the YFV17D yellow fever vaccine.

This clonotype showed up just a few times. The chain links TRBV3-1 to TRBJ2-1, with D possibly being TRBD1 (6 bases). V gave up 0 bases and J gave up 2 bases, with 8 bases separating them. This CDR3 is 15 amino acids long. The V gene's germline CDR1 is LGHDT and CDR2 YNNKEL (reference sequence). CDR3 in amino acids: CASSQDRGPYNEQFF. CDR3 sequence (DNA): TGTGCCAGCAGCCAAGACAGGGGTCCCTACAATGAGCAGTTCTTC.

This clonotype has only a few counts. This chain links TRBV7-9 with TRBJ1-6, with D possibly matching TRBD1 (6 bases). There are 16 residues in the CDR3. V dropped 5 bases and J dropped 2 bases, with 13 bases sitting between them. Germline CDR1 is SEHNR and CDR2 is FQNEAQ (reference sequence). The CDR3 nucleotides are TGTGCCAGCAGCGGGCAGGGGTCCGCCTATAATTCACCCCTCCACTTT. Protein: CASSGQGSAYNSPLHF.

In its sample, this clonotype was seen a few times. The chain uses TRBV4-3 and TRBJ1-2; 12 bases line up with TRBD1. Per the germline V gene, CDR1 is LGHNA and CDR2 is YSLEER. Trimming at V came to 1 base and at J to 6 bases, leaving 6 bases not matched to a gene. The CDR3 runs to 16 residues. The CDR3 DNA reads TGCGCCAGCAGCCAAGTGGGGACAGGGGGCTTCGATGGCTACACCTTC. This translates into CASSQVGTGGFDGYTF.

The chain carries TRBV20-1 and TRBJ2-3, with D hard to call. Germline V lookup: CDR1 DFQATT, CDR2 SNEGSKA (reference sequence). The ends were cut back, 2 bases at V and 2 bases at J, with 5 bases in the middle. This CDR3 region has 12 residues. The CDR3 coding sequence is TGCAGTGCTAGACCCCCCACAGATACGCAGTATTTT. This sequence encodes CSARPPTDTQYF.

The chain joins TRBV20-1 to TRBJ2-3; 8 positions match TRBD2. Unmatched junction bases numbered 7, after V lost 6 bases and J lost 2 bases. Germline V CDR1 and CDR2: DFQATT, SNEGSKA (reference sequence). The CDR3 extends over 14 amino acids. CDR3 coding DNA: TGCAGTGCAACAAGAGCGGGGGTCACAGATACGCAGTATTTT. Its protein product is CSATRAGVTDTQYF.

This clonotype occurred a few times. The chain is built from TRBV20-1 and TRBJ1-1; 9 bases align to TRBD1. Looked up from germline, CDR1 is DFQATT and CDR2 is SNEGSKA (reference sequence). The CDR3 extends over 14 amino acids. V gave up 6 bases and J gave up 1 base; unmatched junction bases: 6. The CDR3 nucleotides are TGCAGTGCCCCGAGACAGGGGGGGAACACTGAAGCTTTCTTT. Translating it yields CSAPRQGGNTEAFF.

This clonotype was observed a handful of times. The chain recombines TRBV12-3 or TRBV12-4 with TRBJ2-7, with D tentatively TRBD1 or TRBD2 (5 bases each). The CDR3 has 16 amino acids. Trimming pared 3 bases from V and 6 bases from J, leaving 21 bases between. This CDR3 reads CASSLPPGTLEFEQYF. The CDR3 bases are TGTGCCAGCAGTTTGCCCCCCGGGACCCTCGAATTCGAGCAGTACTTC.

This clonotype was seen more than once but under ten times. This chain joins TRBV9 and TRBJ2-5; 8 nucleotides match TRBD2. V dropped 3 bases and J dropped 1; count of bases not matched to a gene: 8. The V gene's germline CDR1 is SGDLS and CDR2 YYNGEE. This CDR3 spans 16 amino acids. CDR3 protein: CASSENRGGTQETQYF. The CDR3 DNA sequence: TGTGCCAGCAGCGAGAACCGCGGGGGGACCCAAGAGACCCAGTACTTC.

This chain connects TRBV7-8 to TRBJ2-1, with D unresolved. The V gene's germline CDR1 is SGHVS and CDR2 FQNEAQ. V lost 3 bases and J 12 bases, leaving 18 bases between the germline ends. The CDR3 spans 14 residues. CDR3 DNA: TGTGCCAGCAGCTTGGCCCGGGTCAATCCACGGCAGTTCTTC. This sequence encodes CASSLARVNPRQFF.

This clonotype was counted between two and nine times. The rearrangement joins TRBV7-6 to TRBJ2-2; tentative D call: TRBD1 (6 bases). CDR3 length: 17 amino acids. V gave up 3 bases and J gave up 1 base, with 15 bases separating them. The germline CDR1 and CDR2 sequences are SGHVS and FNYEAQ. The CDR3 DNA reads TGTGCCAGCAGCTTCAATCCGGGACACGAGAACACCGGGGAGCTGTTTTTT. Translation gives CASSFNPGHENTGELFF.

This clonotype was observed a few times. The rearrangement uses TRBV4-1 and TRBJ2-7; 7 bases agree with TRBD1. In germline, CDR1 is MGHRA, CDR2 YSYEKL. V shed 6 bases, J shed 1 base, and the junction held 6 bases outside the gene matches. CDR3 length: 14 residues. This CDR3 is CASSPGQRSYEQYF. The CDR3 DNA reads TGCGCCAGCAGTCCGGGACAGCGATCCTACGAGCAGTACTTC.

This clonotype was counted a few times. CDR3 loop: CASSAQGDGYTF. CDR3 nucleotides: TGCGCCAGCAGCGCACAGGGGGATGGCTACACCTTC. The gene calls are TRBV5-1 and TRBJ1-2; 8 nucleotides align to TRBD1. V was pared by 4 bases and J by 6 bases, with 2 bases of the junction left unmatched. The CDR3 is 12 amino acids. Looked up from germline, CDR1 is SGHRS and CDR2 is YFSETQ. The full variable domain, with the rest looked up from reference TRBV5-1 and TRBJ1-2, is KAGVTQTPRYLIKTRGQQVTLSCSPISGHRSVSWYQQTPGQGLQFLFEYFSETQRNKGNFPGRFSGRQFSNSRSEMNVSTLELGDSALYLCASSAQGDGYTFGSGTRLTVV.

This clonotype showed up just a few times. The J gene is TRBJ1-2, the V gene TRBV20-1, with 9 nucleotides matching TRBD1. Germline V lookup: CDR1 DFQATT, CDR2 SNEGSKA (reference sequence). V trimming: 6 bases; J trimming: 0 bases; junction bases outside the gene matches: 5. The CDR3 extends over 14 amino acids. CDR3 nucleotide sequence: TGCAGTGCCCAAAGGACAGGGGCTAACTATGGCTACACCTTC. It translates to CSAQRTGANYGYTF.

This clonotype has more than one count but fewer than ten. V and J are TRBV20-1 and TRBJ1-2, with D possibly matching TRBD1 (6 bases). Germline V gene data show CDR1 as DFQATT and CDR2 as SNEGSKA (reference sequence). The V gene lost 4 bases and the J gene lost 7 bases, with 16 bases spanning the gap. The CDR3 has 13 amino acids. CDR3 region: CSATVQGKSGYTF. The CDR3 region has the DNA TGCAGTGCTACAGTACAGGGAAAAAGTGGCTACACCTTC.

The chain couples TRBV7-2 to TRBJ1-1, with 8 bases matching TRBD1. Unmatched junction bases numbered 10, after V lost 5 bases and J lost 11 bases. This CDR3 is built from 13 residues. Germline CDR1 and CDR2: SGHTA and FQGNSA. DNA of the CDR3: TGTGCCAGCAGCCCCGATGGGACAGGACAGGCTTTCTTT. It translates to CASSPDGTGQAFF.

This clonotype was counted a few times. This sequence joins TRBV12-3 or TRBV12-4 and TRBJ2-5; 8 nucleotides match TRBD1. Trimming removed 4 bases from V and 0 bases from J; junction bases left unmatched: 7. The CDR3 is 16 amino acids. The CDR3: CASSSAGGLYQETQYF. The CDR3 nucleotides are TGTGCCAGCAGTTCCGCAGGGGGCTTGTACCAAGAGACCCAGTACTTC.

This clonotype was seen a few times. The chain combines TRBV12-3 or TRBV12-4 with TRBJ2-1; perhaps TRBD2 as D (6 bases). V was trimmed by 1 base and J by 10 bases, leaving 14 bases between them. The CDR3 extends over 14 amino acids. CDR3 nucleotides: TGTGCCAGCAGTTTAGGCGGGACTGGCTGGGAGCAGTTCTTC. Amino acids: CASSLGGTGWEQFF.

This clonotype was detected a few times. This chain connects TRBV7-8 to TRBJ1-3; D might be TRBD1 (5 bases). Germline lookup yields CDR1 SGHVS and CDR2 FQNEAQ. The CDR3 loop spans 15 amino acids. Trimming stripped 5 bases from V and 1 base from J, with 12 bases between. CDR3 coding DNA: TGTGCCAGCAGCCCCGGTGAGGGGTCTGGAAACACCATATATTTT. Its protein product is CASSPGEGSGNTIYF. The entire variable domain, with the rest obtained from reference TRBV7-8 and TRBJ1-3, is as follows: GAGVSQSPRYKVAKRGQDVALRCDPISGHVSLFWYQQALGQGPEFLTYFQNEAQLDKSGLPSDRFFAERPEGSVSTLKIQRTQQEDSAVYLCASSPGEGSGNTIYFGEGSWLTVV.

The chain is built from TRBV7-2 and TRBJ2-3, with 13 bases fitting TRBD2. Looked up from germline, CDR1 is SGHTA and CDR2 is FQGNSA. The CDR3 sequence is 16 residues long. V lost 5 bases and J lost 11; bases outside the gene matches: 13. DNA of the CDR3: TGTGCCAGCAGCCCGATCGGACTAGCGGGGGCGAGGGAGCAGTATTTT. As protein: CASSPIGLAGAREQYF.

The sample holds a few counts of this clonotype. The chain carries TRBV3-1 and TRBJ2-3, with D possibly TRBD2 on 6 matching bases. CDR1 and CDR2 from the germline V gene are LGHDT and YNNKEL (reference sequence). The CDR3 has 14 amino acids. The V gene lost 8 bases and the J gene lost 7 bases, with 19 bases spanning the gap. The CDR3 here is CASGDFLQGNTQYF. The CDR3 DNA reads TGTGCCAGCGGGGACTTCCTTCAGGGAAATACGCAGTATTTT.

This chain connects TRBV12-3 or TRBV12-4 to TRBJ1-2, with a possible D match to TRBD1 (5 bases). The CDR3 is 11 amino acids. The V end lost 8 bases, the J end lost 8 bases, and 12 bases lay between the germline ends. The CDR3 DNA reads TGTGCCAGCGGGGGTACGACCGGCTACACCTTC. This encodes CASGGTTGYTF.

This chain links TRBV30 with TRBJ2-3; tentatively, D is TRBD2 (7 bases). CDR3 size: 14 residues. Per the germline V gene, CDR1 is GTSNPN and CDR2 is SVGIG (reference sequence). V shed 2 bases and J shed 5 bases, with 14 bases lying between them. CDR3 protein: CAWSNGGAEDTQYF. The CDR3 DNA reads TGTGCCTGGAGTAATGGGGGGGCAGAAGATACGCAGTATTTT.

This clonotype was counted a few times. This chain joins TRBV7-2 and TRBJ1-2; no reliable D call. The V gene's germline CDR1 is SGHTA and CDR2 FQGNSA. There are 13 residues in the CDR3. V dropped 1 base and J dropped 6 bases, with 9 bases sitting between them. CDR3 in DNA: TGTGCCAGCAGCTTAGACAAATACGATGGCTACACCTTC. Translating gives CASSLDKYDGYTF.

This clonotype has a count of ten or more. The V call is TRBV28, the J call TRBJ2-4; D possibly uses TRBD1 or TRBD2 (5 bases each). The germline V gene encodes CDR1 MDHEN and CDR2 SYDVKM. Trimming took 4 bases from V and 8 from J, leaving 27 bases between them. The CDR3 consists of 18 residues. The CDR3 nucleotides read TGTGCCAGCAGTTCCAGCCTAGCCCCGGGGACCTTGTCCTACATTCAGTACTTC. It encodes CASSSSLAPGTLSYIQYF. Full variable domain (remainder filled in from reference TRBV28 and TRBJ2-4): DVKVTQSSRYLVKRTGEKVFLECVQDMDHENMFWYRQDPGLGLRLIYFSYDVKMKEKGDIPEGYSVSREKKERFSLILESASTNQTSMYLCASSSSLAPGTLSYIQYFGAGTRLSVL.

The chain is built from TRBV5-1 and TRBJ2-2; D gene uncertain. Trimming stripped 2 bases from V and 8 bases from J, with 7 bases between. The V gene's germline CDR1 is SGHRS and CDR2 YFSETQ. The CDR3 runs 12 residues. CDR3: CASSFEPGELFF. In DNA form, the CDR3 reads TGCGCCAGCAGCTTCGAACCTGGGGAGCTGTTTTTT.

V and J are TRBV7-2 and TRBJ2-7, with D unclear. From germline, CDR1 is SGHTA and CDR2 FQGNSA. CDR3 size: 12 residues. Trimming took 5 bases from V and 7 from J, leaving 12 bases between them. The CDR3 here is CASSLRPGEQYF. The CDR3, as DNA: TGTGCCAGCAGCCTCCGCCCCGGGGAGCAGTACTTC. The variable domain in full, with the rest retrieved from reference TRBV7-2 and TRBJ2-7, is GAGVSQSPSNKVTEKGKDVELRCDPISGHTALYWYRQSLGQGLEFLIYFQGNSAPDKSGLPSDRFSAERTGGSVSTLTIQRTQQEDSAVYLCASSLRPGEQYFGPGTRLTVT.

The rearrangement joins TRBV5-8 to TRBJ2-3; D is unclear. Germline lookup yields CDR1 SGHTS and CDR2 YDEGEE. This CDR3 region has 14 residues. The germline V and J ends were trimmed by 4 bases and 1 base, with 10 bases remaining between them. The CDR3 loop is CASSHPGGTDTQYF. CDR3 DNA: TGTGCCAGCAGCCACCCTGGGGGCACAGATACGCAGTATTTT.